This is a list of T cell receptor beta chains from one sample in a study of graft-versus-host responses after intestinal transplantation. The data were produced by immunoSEQ multiplex PCR, yet TCRdb's version contains in-frame clones alone and is incomplete. Of roughly 69,000 clones in the sample, around nine tenths were seen once. The sequenced sample was bone marrow, obtained approximately 740 days after intestinal transplantation. Every receptor here comes from a human patient who received an intestinal transplant, so some T cells may come from the graft donor. CDR3s include the opening cysteine and the closing phenylalanine or tryptophan. D genes are given only for firm matches. Not all rows give a size; the values are once, few, many and, for expanded clones, a class.

j_call clone_size d_call v_call cdr3_aa cdr3_nt
TRBJ2-7 few NA TRBV18 CASSTLAESSYEQYF TGTGCCAGCTCAACACTAGCTGAGAGCTCCTACGAGCAGTACTTC
TRBJ2-7 NA NA TRBV4-1 CASSQDLGSYEQYF TGCGCCAGCAGCCAAGATCTCGGTAGCTACGAGCAGTACTTC
TRBJ2-5 NA TRBD2 TRBV7-9 CASSLLLAGGETQYF TGTGCCAGCAGCTTATTACTAGCGGGAGGAGAGACCCAGTACTTC
TRBJ2-1 once NA TRBV6-6 CASSPPSDEQFF TGTGCCAGCAGTCCCCCCTCCGATGAGCAGTTCTTC
TRBJ2-2 medium-sized NA TRBV7-6 CASSQLENTGELFF TGTGCCAGCAGCCAACTAGAGAACACCGGGGAGCTGTTTTTT
TRBJ2-3 NA NA TRBV11-2 CASSPITRDTQYF TGTGCCAGCAGCCCAATTACTAGGGATACGCAGTATTTT
TRBJ1-3 NA NA TRBV11-2 CASSLLFRDGNTIYF TGTGCCAGCAGCTTACTATTTCGGGACGGAAACACCATATATTTT
TRBJ2-5 NA TRBD1 TRBV19 CASSIHRGGETQYF TGTGCCAGTAGTATACACAGGGGTGGAGAGACCCAGTACTTC
TRBJ2-3 NA NA TRBV9 CASSPHGSGTDTQYF TGTGCCAGCAGCCCCCACGGTAGTGGCACAGATACGCAGTATTTT
TRBJ2-1 NA NA TRBV7-6 CASSSSPRHEQFF TGTGCCAGCAGCTCGTCGCCCAGGCATGAGCAGTTCTTC
TRBJ1-5 once NA TRBV25-1 CASSAQGRNQPQHF TGTGCCAGCAGTGCCCAGGGGAGGAATCAGCCCCAGCATTTT
TRBJ1-6 NA TRBD1 TRBV6-1 CASSSRDRAPLHF TGTGCCAGCAGCTCCCGGGACAGGGCACCCCTCCACTTT
TRBJ1-2 NA TRBD1 TRBV27 CASSVSGTAYGYTF TGTGCCAGCAGTGTTTCCGGGACAGCCTATGGCTACACCTTC
TRBJ2-3 NA NA TRBV18 CASSPPSGQDTQYF TGTGCCAGCTCACCACCCTCGGGGCAAGATACGCAGTATTTT
TRBJ2-3 NA NA TRBV9 CASSVGETDTQYF TGTGCCAGCAGCGTAGGAGAGACAGATACGCAGTATTTT
TRBJ2-7 NA NA TRBV5-4 CASSVNGVSYEQYF TGTGCCAGCAGCGTAAACGGGGTATCCTACGAGCAGTACTTC
TRBJ1-6 few NA TRBV7-9 CASTNGDSASPLHF TGTGCCAGCACCAACGGGGATTCTGCATCACCCCTCCACTTT
TRBJ2-7 NA TRBD1 TRBV10-3 CAIRSSTGVGYEQYF TGTGCCATCAGATCCTCGACAGGGGTCGGCTACGAGCAGTACTTC
TRBJ1-5 NA NA TRBV10-3 CATRGGLSNQPQHF TGTGCCACAAGGGGGGGGCTCAGCAATCAGCCCCAGCATTTT
TRBJ1-5 NA NA TRBV5-6 CASSLWGAGQPQHF TGTGCCAGCAGCTTATGGGGGGCGGGTCAGCCCCAGCATTTT
TRBJ2-3 NA TRBD2 TRBV4-1 CASSLQRESTDTQYF TGCGCCAGCAGCCTTCAGCGGGAGAGCACAGATACGCAGTATTTT
TRBJ2-7 NA NA TRBV5-4 CASSFEGSSYEQYF TGTGCCAGCAGCTTTGAGGGGAGCTCCTACGAGCAGTACTTC
TRBJ2-7 once NA TRBV27 CASSSGLEQYF TGTGCCAGCAGTTCGGGACTTGAGCAGTACTTC
TRBJ2-1 NA NA TRBV9 CASSPRLGHEQFF TGTGCCAGCAGCCCCCGACTGGGCCATGAGCAGTTCTTC
TRBJ2-7 NA TRBD2 TRBV7-9 CASSPRRGLAGIYEQYF TGTGCCAGCAGCCCCCGTAGAGGACTAGCGGGAATCTACGAGCAGTACTTC
TRBJ2-2 once NA TRBV5-1 CASSLELEFTGELFF TGCGCCAGCAGCTTGGAATTGGAGTTCACCGGGGAGCTGTTTTTT
TRBJ2-2 NA NA TRBV28 CATPGANTGELFF TGTGCCACCCCCGGGGCGAACACCGGGGAGCTGTTTTTT
TRBJ2-2 NA NA TRBV7-2 CASSLVGLQNTGELFF TGTGCCAGCAGCTTAGTGGGACTGCAAAACACCGGGGAGCTGTTTTTT
TRBJ2-5 NA NA TRBV27 CASSFNPPNWETQYF TGTGCCAGCAGTTTTAATCCGCCGAACTGGGAGACCCAGTACTTC
TRBJ1-1 NA NA TRBV7-9 CASSLGFGGNTEAFF TGTGCCAGCAGCTTAGGTTTCGGGGGGAACACTGAAGCTTTCTTT
TRBJ1-2 NA TRBD1 TRBV11-2 CASSLDRGQGAHGYTF TGTGCCAGCAGCTTAGATAGGGGACAGGGGGCACACGGCTACACCTTC
TRBJ2-1 NA NA TRBV29-1 CSVESGAYNEQFF TGCAGCGTTGAAAGCGGAGCCTACAATGAGCAGTTCTTC
TRBJ2-5 NA TRBD1 TRBV10-3 CAISPRDSQETQYF TGTGCCATCAGCCCCCGGGACAGCCAAGAGACCCAGTACTTC
TRBJ1-3 NA NA TRBV12-2 CASRLEGYRAGNTIYF TGTGCAAGTCGCTTAGAGGGATACAGGGCTGGAAACACCATATATTTT
TRBJ2-2 once TRBD2 TRBV5-1 CASSRSGGSEGELFF TGCGCCAGCAGTCGGAGCGGGGGGTCCGAAGGGGAGCTGTTTTTT
TRBJ2-3 NA TRBD2 TRBV7-3 CASSSGLAGGTDTQYF TGTGCCAGCAGCTCCGGACTAGCGGGAGGGACAGATACGCAGTATTTT
TRBJ2-5 NA NA TRBV2 CASRGRVIQTQYF TGTGCCAGCAGGGGGCGAGTGATTCAGACCCAGTACTTC